This TCR beta chain originates from a study of blood T cells in healthy people across ages. Overall study results and limits: PBMCs that were unsorted prevented a conclusive naive versus antigen-experienced comparison. Per million T cells, TCR beta diversity dropped roughly linearly as age increased.

V was clipped by 2 bases and J by 2 bases, with 6 bases between them. This CDR3 is built from 13 residues. In each sample, at least 7 million PBMCs were isolated. As concerns this clonotype: The antigen is unknown.

Primers used in a second PCR of roughly 7 to 12 cycles were a sample-barcoded 5' primer and a J-beta primer mix. A minimum of 2.5 million CDR3-containing paired-end reads was obtained for each sample. TCRdb analysed the 5' RACE reads with MiXCR anew, one entry per CDR3 protein. The sample lists 1,500,000 or so distinct CDR3 sequences, 55% to 75% occurring once. The chain combines TRBV12-3 or TRBV12-4 with TRBJ2-5; unclear D gene. The sequencing sample was made of blood. This clonotype was sampled from a man aged 18 to 29 in good health. This chain's CDR3 is CASSLFHQETQYF. In nucleotides, the CDR3 is TGTGCCAGCAGTTTATTTCATCAAGAGACCCAGTACTTC.